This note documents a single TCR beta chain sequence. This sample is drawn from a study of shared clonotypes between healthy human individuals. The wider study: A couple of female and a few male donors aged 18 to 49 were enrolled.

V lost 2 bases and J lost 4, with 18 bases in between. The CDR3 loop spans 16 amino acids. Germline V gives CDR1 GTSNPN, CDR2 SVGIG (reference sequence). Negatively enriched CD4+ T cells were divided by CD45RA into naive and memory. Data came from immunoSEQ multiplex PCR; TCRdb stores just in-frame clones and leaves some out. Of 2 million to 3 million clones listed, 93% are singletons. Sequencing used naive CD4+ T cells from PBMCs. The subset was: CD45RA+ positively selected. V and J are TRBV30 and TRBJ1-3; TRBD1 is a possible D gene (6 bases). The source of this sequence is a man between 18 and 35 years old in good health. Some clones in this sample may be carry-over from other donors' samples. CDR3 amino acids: CAWSLGHNNPGNTIYF. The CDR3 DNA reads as TGTGCCTGGAGTTTGGGACACAACAACCCGGGAAACACCATATATTTT. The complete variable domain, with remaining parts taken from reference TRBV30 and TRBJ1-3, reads SQTIHQWPATLVQPVGSPLSLECTVEGTSNPNLYWYRQAAGRGLQLLFYSVGIGQISSEVPQNLSASRPQDRQFILSSKKLLLSDSGFYLCAWSLGHNNPGNTIYFGEGSWLTVV.